This T cell receptor beta chain is from a study of cytomegalovirus exposure and HLA in healthy donors. V lost 2 bases and J 7 bases, leaving 7 bases between the germline ends. CDR3 size: 12 residues. Looked up from germline, CDR1 is SGDLS and CDR2 is YYNGEE. General study results and limits: Researchers counted roughly 150 TCR beta chains as cytomegalovirus-associated. What was likely a sequencing artifact was a cluster of highly shared sequence variants.

The PCR had 60 Vbeta and 13 Jbeta primers. The protocol was immunoSEQ multiplex PCR, while the TCRdb copy is restricted to in-frame clones and leaves out a portion. Of about 160,000 clones in the sample, approximately 82% were seen once. As concerns this clone: Its specificity is not known.

The clonotype was recovered from a male donor in good health and CMV-seronegative. Material for sequencing was PBMCs. This chain joins TRBV9 and TRBJ2-1; D is unclear. For the CDR3, the DNA is TGTGCCAGCAGCGTCCCTCCGAATGAGCAGTTCTTC. It translates to CASSVPPNEQFF.